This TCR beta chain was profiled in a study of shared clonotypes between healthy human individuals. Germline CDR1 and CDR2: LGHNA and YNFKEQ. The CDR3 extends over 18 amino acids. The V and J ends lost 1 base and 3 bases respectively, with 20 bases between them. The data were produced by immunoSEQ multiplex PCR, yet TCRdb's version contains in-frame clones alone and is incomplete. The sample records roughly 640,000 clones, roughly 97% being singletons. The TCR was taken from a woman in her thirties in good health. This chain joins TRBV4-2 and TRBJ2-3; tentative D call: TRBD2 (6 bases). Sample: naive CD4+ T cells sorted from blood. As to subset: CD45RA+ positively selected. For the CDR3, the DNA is TGTGCCAGCAGCCAAGCCTCGCAGGGTAAGGGGAGGACAGATACGCAGTATTTT. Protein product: CASSQASQGKGRTDTQYF.